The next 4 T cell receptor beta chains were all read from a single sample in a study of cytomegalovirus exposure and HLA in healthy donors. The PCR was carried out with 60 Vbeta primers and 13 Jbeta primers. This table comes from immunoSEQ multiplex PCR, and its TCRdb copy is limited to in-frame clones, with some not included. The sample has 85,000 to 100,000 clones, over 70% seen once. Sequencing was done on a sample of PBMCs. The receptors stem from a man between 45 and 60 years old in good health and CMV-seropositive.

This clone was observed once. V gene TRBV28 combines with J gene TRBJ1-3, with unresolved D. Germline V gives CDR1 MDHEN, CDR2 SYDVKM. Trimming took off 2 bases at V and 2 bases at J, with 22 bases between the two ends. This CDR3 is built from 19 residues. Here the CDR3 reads CASSLGGHYSGRAGNTIYF. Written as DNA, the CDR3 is TGTGCCAGCAGTTTAGGCGGGCACTACTCGGGGAGGGCTGGAAACACCATATATTTT.

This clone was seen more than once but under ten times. CDR3 amino acids: CASSEFGPAGRGNTEAFF. The CDR3 nucleotides are TGTGCCAGCAGTGAATTTGGTCCGGCAGGGAGGGGGAACACTGAAGCTTTCTTT. V is TRBV25-1 and J is TRBJ1-1; D is perhaps TRBD1 (5 bases). Trimming took off 1 base at V and 1 base at J, with 19 bases between the two ends. This CDR3 is 18 amino acids long. Germline assignment: CDR1 MGHDK and CDR2 SYGVNS.

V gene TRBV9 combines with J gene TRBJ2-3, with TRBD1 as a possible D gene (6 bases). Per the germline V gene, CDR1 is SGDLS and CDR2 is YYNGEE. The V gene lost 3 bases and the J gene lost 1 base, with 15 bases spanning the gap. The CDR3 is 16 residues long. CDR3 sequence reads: CASSAPGHLGTDTQYF. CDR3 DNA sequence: TGTGCCAGCAGCGCTCCGGGACACCTGGGCACAGATACGCAGTATTTT.

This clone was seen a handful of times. The CDR3 sequence is CASSLSGGSGNQPQHF. The CDR3 nucleotides are TGTGCCAGCAGTTTATCCGGCGGGTCCGGCAATCAGCCCCAGCATTTT. The chain combines TRBV27 with TRBJ1-5; D remains unclear. V lost 0 bases, J lost 2 bases, and 11 bases lay in between. The CDR3 extends over 16 amino acids. The germline V gene encodes CDR1 MNHEY and CDR2 SMNVEV (reference sequence).